This T cell receptor (beta chain) was found in a study of blood T cells in healthy people across ages. Staff drew ten milliliters of peripheral blood from each donor. The V end was cut by 1 base, the J end by 6 bases, with 13 bases between. The CDR3 is 14 amino acids. CDR1 is SGHDT and CDR2 is YYEEEE in the germline V gene. The use of a sample-barcoded 5' primer and a J-beta primer mix characterized a second PCR of 7 to 11 cycles. TCRdb independently ran MiXCR on the 5' RACE reads; one entry per CDR3 protein. The profile shows 950,000 to 1,200,000 distinct CDR3 sequences, roughly two fifths of them singletons. Comments on this clonotype: Its antigen is still unknown.

The study, taken as a whole, reports: Long-lived donors exceeded aged donors in naive CD4+ cells and diversity.

This receptor was identified in a man between 18 and 35 years old in good health. Sequencing was done on a sample of blood. The V call is TRBV5-6, the J call TRBJ1-2; the D gene is possibly TRBD1 (5 bases). The CDR3 bases are TGTGCCAGCAGCTTGTATCCGGGACTGGATGGCTACACCTTC. As protein: CASSLYPGLDGYTF.